This TCR beta chain originates from a study of blood T cell repertoires in COVID-19 (dated by TCRdb to 2020 to 2021). Regarding the research as a whole: Collaborator samples came from the United States, Italy and Spain and covered acute and convalescent phases of COVID-19. The material from the prospective study consisted of cDNA or gDNA derived from T cells, B-cell-depleted T cells, or PBMCs. Deeply sampled blood TCRbeta repertoires from subjects exposed to, actively infected with, or recovered from COVID-19 were included in the dataset. The repertoires were released in a freely available public database intended as a resource for research on the immune response to SARS-CoV-2. Samples came from the ongoing ImmuneRACE study (first 160 participants) plus 1,254 subjects from 6 global collaborators. Sample metadata almost always included a de-identified subject ID, COVID-19 status, age in years and sex. HLA class I and class II types, where available, came from metadata supplied by the sample provider rather than from assay-based typing. What the study reported, not specific to this receptor: The amount of clinical and demographic metadata varied by source and participant and was provided uncurated.

Whole blood was collected in K2EDTA tubes by collaborating institutions according to the institutions' own protocols. For TCRbeta analysis, collaborators shipped samples as frozen whole blood, isolated PBMCs, or DNA extracted from either of those sample types. The immunoSEQ Assay, a bias-controlled multiplex PCR, was used to amplify TCRbeta CDR3 regions from genomic DNA. As for the authors' bioinformatics: The number of nucleated cells in each sample was estimated by amplification of reference gene primers within the assay. To quantify the absolute abundance of each unique TCRbeta CDR3 rearrangement, sequence reads were collapsed and filtered. For each sample, productive Simpson clonality was calculated as the square root of Simpson's diversity index across productive rearrangements. TCRdb limited this immuneACCESS table to in-frame rearrangements with V and J called. A share of clones is missing; checked studies link under half to unresolved V genes, and the rest is unexplained. The V and J calls and clone size come from that table; D and trimming were worked out from the DNA. A total of 150,000 to 200,000 clones appear in this sample, roughly nine tenths of them only once. Approximately 3% of the sample belongs to the ten largest clones.

V has 3 bases trimmed and J has 3 bases trimmed; junction bases matching no gene number 3. The germline V gene encodes CDR1 MGHRA and CDR2 YSYEKL. The CDR3 contains 14 residues, cysteine and phenylalanine counted. The retained sequence is limited to the CDR3, 42 bases, with the frame set at the first base. This clone was seen just once. It has no known antigen specificity. The record has no base qualities; no much larger clone is one base away. The sequence links TRBV4-1 to TRBJ2-3; the central 7 bases match TRBD2. This receptor was identified in a man aged 55-75 years with acute or convalescent COVID-19. Sample: peripheral blood. The CDR3 amino acid sequence is: CASSHGTNTDTQYF. Read as DNA, the sequence is TGCGCCAGCAGCCACGGGACTAATACAGATACGCAGTATTTT.